The source of this TCR beta chain is a study of cytomegalovirus exposure and HLA in healthy donors. 13 Jbeta primers and 60 Vbeta primers were used for the PCR. The method was immunoSEQ multiplex PCR; TCRdb's version includes in-frame clones alone and lacks a portion of them. The profile shows over 100,000 clones, 78% of them singletons. Remarks on this clone: No antigen is known for it. In the same sample, other DNA sequences code for this CDR3.

The CDR3 is 16 residues long. Looked up from germline, CDR1 is MGHDK and CDR2 is SYGVNS. Trimming took 2 bases from V and 6 from J; bases not matched to a gene: 8. Study-level findings and limits: In an earlier analysis, about 90% or about 30%: the productive usage of most TCR beta V segments. Cytomegalovirus association was listed for 150 or so TCR beta chains. As a later analysis revealed, most CMV-associated TCR beta chains appeared HLA-restricted.

Although they were nominally healthy when sampled, donors likely had unrecorded immune exposures. The receptor comes from a female donor in good health and CMV-seronegative. The sample comprised PBMCs. The chain is built from TRBV25-1 and TRBJ2-4; 9 bases are shared with TRBD2. CDR3 bases: TGTGCCAGCAGTGAACGGGTTAGCGGGAGTAGAAACATTCAGTACTTC. Its translation is CASSERVSGSRNIQYF.